This T cell receptor (beta chain) came from a study of STAT5B mutations in CD4+ large granular lymphocyte leukemia. Concerning this clone itself: Its antigen remains unidentified.

The CDR3 sequence is 13 residues long. V shed 4 bases and J 4 bases; nucleotides not matched to a gene: 6. Germline-derived CDR1 and CDR2 are GTSNPN and SVGIG (reference sequence). Whole-study results and caveats: Main leukemic clonotypes were patient-specific, but more than 20% appeared at low frequency elsewhere. Patient CD4-sorted repertoires stayed more clonal than healthy ones after leukemic-clone removal.

The protocol was immunoSEQ multiplex PCR, while the TCRdb copy is restricted to in-frame clones and leaves out a portion. The sample has roughly 40,000 clones; approximately 80% are singletons. The chain recombines TRBV30 with TRBJ1-1; 7 nucleotides agree with TRBD1. The sample was CD4+ T cells from blood buffy coats. The clonotype comes from a human donor in good health. CDR3 amino acids: CAWMTGTRTEAFF. The CDR3 DNA is TGTGCCTGGATGACAGGGACGCGCACTGAAGCTTTCTTT. Variable domain in full (rest from reference TRBV30 and TRBJ1-1): SQTIHQWPATLVQPVGSPLSLECTVEGTSNPNLYWYRQAAGRGLQLLFYSVGIGQISSEVPQNLSASRPQDRQFILSSKKLLLSDSGFYLCAWMTGTRTEAFFGQGTRLTVV.